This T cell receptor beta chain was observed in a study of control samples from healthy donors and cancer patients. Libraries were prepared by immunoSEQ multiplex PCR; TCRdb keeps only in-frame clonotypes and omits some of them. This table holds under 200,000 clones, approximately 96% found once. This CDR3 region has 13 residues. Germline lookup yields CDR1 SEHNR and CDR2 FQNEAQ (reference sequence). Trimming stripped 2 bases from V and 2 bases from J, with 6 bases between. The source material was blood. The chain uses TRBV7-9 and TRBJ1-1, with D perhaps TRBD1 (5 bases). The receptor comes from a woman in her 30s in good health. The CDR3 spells CASSLRGNTEAFF. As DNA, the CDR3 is TGTGCCAGCAGCTTAAGGGGAAACACTGAAGCTTTCTTT.